Listed below are T cell receptor beta chains from one sample, sequenced in a study of T cells in localized non-small cell lung cancer. Produced via immunoSEQ multiplex PCR; TCRdb's table is partial and in-frame only. The sample carries roughly 30,000 clones, 88% recorded once. This material consisted of peripheral blood, taken before any cancer treatment. The receptor set was obtained from a female donor of 60 years or more with stage III squamous cell lung carcinoma. CDR3s include the opening cysteine and the closing phenylalanine or tryptophan. A D gene is named only where the DNA matches it firmly. The size of a clone is reported for some rows only, either as once, few or many, or as a class for expanded clones.

v_gene: TRBV2
len: 17
d_gene: TRBD2
abundance: NA
j_gene: TRBJ2-5
CDR3nt: TGTGCCAGCAGCCAAGGACTAGCGGGGGGCCAGGGGGAGACCCAGTACTTC
CDR3aa: CASSQGLAGGQGETQYF

v_gene: TRBV15
len: 16
d_gene: NA
abundance: NA
j_gene: TRBJ1-5
CDR3nt: TGTGCCACCAGCAGAGGCGGCAGCTATAGCAATCAGCCCCAGCATTTT
CDR3aa: CATSRGGSYSNQPQHF

v_gene: TRBV9
len: 14
d_gene: NA
abundance: once
j_gene: TRBJ1-1
CDR3nt: TGTGCCAGCAGCGTAGATGCAGGGAACACTGAAGCTTTCTTT
CDR3aa: CASSVDAGNTEAFF

v_gene: TRBV21-1
len: 15
d_gene: NA
abundance: NA
j_gene: TRBJ2-7
CDR3nt: TGTGCCAGCAGCAACCCCGGGACTAGTTTCGGGGAGCAGTACTTC
CDR3aa: CASSNPGTSFGEQYF

v_gene: TRBV27
len: 14
d_gene: NA
abundance: NA
j_gene: TRBJ2-5
CDR3nt: TGTGCCAGCAGTTTAAAGGGATCCCAAGAGACCCAGTACTTC
CDR3aa: CASSLKGSQETQYF

v_gene: TRBV7-2
len: 14
d_gene: NA
abundance: NA
j_gene: TRBJ2-5
CDR3nt: TGTGCCAGCAGCCCCCAGGGGACCCAAGAGACCCAGTACTTC
CDR3aa: CASSPQGTQETQYF

v_gene: TRBV20-1
len: 11
d_gene: NA
abundance: NA
j_gene: TRBJ1-6
CDR3nt: TGCAGTGCTAGAGATGAGCGATCCCTCCACTTT
CDR3aa: CSARDERSLHF

v_gene: TRBV11-2
len: 16
d_gene: TRBD2
abundance: NA
j_gene: TRBJ2-5
CDR3nt: TGTGCCAGCAGCTTAGCGCTAGCGGGGGCCGGTCAGACCCAGTACTTC
CDR3aa: CASSLALAGAGQTQYF

v_gene: TRBV7-9
len: 14
d_gene: NA
abundance: NA
j_gene: TRBJ2-7
CDR3nt: TGTGCCAGCAGCTTAGATCAGATTACCTACGAGCAGTACTTC
CDR3aa: CASSLDQITYEQYF

v_gene: TRBV5-6
len: 13
d_gene: NA
abundance: few
j_gene: TRBJ1-5
CDR3nt: TGTGCCAGCAGCTTAGGGGTCGGTCAGCCCCAGCATTTT
CDR3aa: CASSLGVGQPQHF

v_gene: TRBV6-6
len: 15
d_gene: NA
abundance: NA
j_gene: TRBJ1-1
CDR3nt: TGTGCCAGCAGTAACCCCCGGGTGGGTAACACTGAAGCTTTCTTT
CDR3aa: CASSNPRVGNTEAFF

v_gene: TRBV7-6
len: 16
d_gene: NA
abundance: NA
j_gene: TRBJ2-5
CDR3nt: TGTGCCAGCAGCTTAGGAGGTGTTGGACTAGGGGGGACCCAGTACTTC
CDR3aa: CASSLGGVGLGGTQYF

v_gene: TRBV5-4
len: 15
d_gene: NA
abundance: NA
j_gene: TRBJ2-5
CDR3nt: TGTGCCAGCAGCCAACAGACAGGAATCCAAGAGACCCAGTACTTC
CDR3aa: CASSQQTGIQETQYF

v_gene: TRBV6-6
len: 14
d_gene: NA
abundance: once
j_gene: TRBJ1-3
CDR3nt: TGTGCCAGCAGTCTGGATTTCTCTGGAAACACCATATATTTT
CDR3aa: CASSLDFSGNTIYF

v_gene: TRBV29-1
len: 15
d_gene: NA
abundance: NA
j_gene: TRBJ1-4
CDR3nt: TGCAGCGTTGAGGACGTTGGGGGGCCGGATGAAAAACTGTTTTTT
CDR3aa: CSVEDVGGPDEKLFF

v_gene: TRBV15
len: 13
d_gene: NA
abundance: NA
j_gene: TRBJ1-2
CDR3nt: TGTGCCACCAGCAGAGAGGCGGGTCGAGGCTACACCTTC
CDR3aa: CATSREAGRGYTF

v_gene: TRBV7-6
len: 15
d_gene: NA
abundance: NA
j_gene: TRBJ1-3
CDR3nt: TGTGCCAGCAGCCTCACAGGAGGGGGAGGAAACACCATATATTTT
CDR3aa: CASSLTGGGGNTIYF

v_gene: TRBV6-5
len: 15
d_gene: TRBD1
abundance: once
j_gene: TRBJ1-5
CDR3nt: TGTGCCAGCAGTAGGGACAGCTACAGCAATCAGCCCCAGCATTTT
CDR3aa: CASSRDSYSNQPQHF

v_gene: TRBV7-6
len: 16
d_gene: TRBD2
abundance: NA
j_gene: TRBJ2-3
CDR3nt: TGTGCCAGCAGCTTAGGCGGGGGGCCCAGCACAGATACGCAGTATTTT
CDR3aa: CASSLGGGPSTDTQYF

v_gene: TRBV19
len: 14
d_gene: NA
abundance: NA
j_gene: TRBJ1-4
CDR3nt: TGTGCCAGTAGTATACAAGCAACTAATGAAAAACTGTTTTTT
CDR3aa: CASSIQATNEKLFF

v_gene: TRBV9
len: 14
d_gene: TRBD2
abundance: NA
j_gene: TRBJ2-5
CDR3nt: TGTGCCAGCAGCACTAGCGCAAATCAAGAGACCCAGTACTTC
CDR3aa: CASSTSANQETQYF

v_gene: TRBV9
len: 14
d_gene: NA
abundance: NA
j_gene: TRBJ2-7
CDR3nt: TGTGCCAGCAGCGTCGCCCCCCTTTCGGCCGAGCAGTACTTC
CDR3aa: CASSVAPLSAEQYF

v_gene: TRBV6-5
len: 12
d_gene: NA
abundance: NA
j_gene: TRBJ1-2
CDR3nt: TGTGCCAGCAAGGCTTCCGGCTATGGCTACACCTTC
CDR3aa: CASKASGYGYTF

v_gene: TRBV5-1
len: 18
d_gene: NA
abundance: NA
j_gene: TRBJ2-7
CDR3nt: TGCGCCAGCAGCTTGGTACCAGAGTTATCACAAGGTCTCTACGAGCAGTACTTC
CDR3aa: CASSLVPELSQGLYEQYF

v_gene: TRBV5-1
len: 14
d_gene: TRBD1
abundance: NA
j_gene: TRBJ1-2
CDR3nt: TGCGCCAGCAGCACAGGACAGGTTTCTTATGGCTACACCTTC
CDR3aa: CASSTGQVSYGYTF

v_gene: TRBV7-8
len: 14
d_gene: TRBD1
abundance: NA
j_gene: TRBJ2-6
CDR3nt: TGTGCCACCTCGGACAGGGCTGGGGCCAACGTCCTGACTTTC
CDR3aa: CATSDRAGANVLTF

v_gene: TRBV28
len: 15
d_gene: NA
abundance: few
j_gene: TRBJ2-1
CDR3nt: TGTGCCAGCATTTCCGGTGGAGGTACCTACAATGAGCAGTTCTTC
CDR3aa: CASISGGGTYNEQFF

v_gene: TRBV11-2
len: 15
d_gene: NA
abundance: NA
j_gene: TRBJ2-3
CDR3nt: TGTGCCAGCAGCTCCACCAGGGGTAGCACAGATACGCAGTATTTT
CDR3aa: CASSSTRGSTDTQYF

v_gene: TRBV27
len: 14
d_gene: NA
abundance: NA
j_gene: TRBJ1-6
CDR3nt: TGTGCCAGCAGGGGCCAAAAGAATAATTCACCCCTCCACTTT
CDR3aa: CASRGQKNNSPLHF

v_gene: TRBV16
len: 19
d_gene: TRBD1
abundance: NA
j_gene: TRBJ1-3
CDR3nt: TGTGCCAGCAACAAAGTTATCACAGGGGCCAGATTCTCTGGAAACACCATATATTTT
CDR3aa: CASNKVITGARFSGNTIYF

v_gene: TRBV11-3
len: 12
d_gene: NA
abundance: once
j_gene: TRBJ2-3
CDR3nt: TGTGCCAGCAGCCCAGGGTATGGTACGCAGTATTTT
CDR3aa: CASSPGYGTQYF

v_gene: TRBV27
len: 16
d_gene: TRBD1
abundance: NA
j_gene: TRBJ1-5
CDR3nt: TGTGCCACCCAACCCGGACAGGGGGCGAGAAATCAGCCCCAGCATTTT
CDR3aa: CATQPGQGARNQPQHF

v_gene: TRBV7-6
len: 17
d_gene: NA
abundance: NA
j_gene: TRBJ1-2
CDR3nt: TGTGCCAGCAGCTTAGTAGGCGTGTTGGGTCAAAACTATGGCTACACCTTC
CDR3aa: CASSLVGVLGQNYGYTF